These 14 T cell receptor beta chains were sequenced from one sample in a study of blood T cell repertoires in COVID-19. The repertoire was sequenced with immunoSEQ multiplex PCR; TCRdb's copy has only in-frame clones and lacks some. The sample has about 100,000 clones; roughly 88% are singletons. Sequenced material: peripheral blood. Receptor source: a woman aged 55 to 70 with acute or convalescent COVID-19.

J is TRBJ1-2 and V is TRBV28, with D maybe TRBD1 (5 bases). This CDR3 is 14 amino acids long. V was clipped by 7 bases and J by 3 bases, with 15 bases between them. Germline CDR1 is MDHEN and CDR2 is SYDVKM. CDR3 coding DNA: TGTGCCAGCATTGCCGGGGGGTACTACTATGGCTACACCTTC. Its translation is CASIAGGYYYGYTF.

This clone was seen more than once but under ten times. The V gene is TRBV19, the J gene TRBJ1-1, with no clear D. Germline lookup yields CDR1 LNHDA and CDR2 SQIVND (reference sequence). With 8 bases removed from V and 1 base from J, the gap between germline ends came to 8 bases. The CDR3 is made up of 12 amino acids. For the CDR3, the DNA is TGTGCCAGTTCCGTCAGGAACACTGAAGCTTTCTTT. Protein sequence: CASSVRNTEAFF.

This clone was detected a few times. The chain links TRBV12-3 or TRBV12-4 to TRBJ1-2; TRBD1 might be the D (6 bases). V was trimmed by 6 bases and J by 13 bases, leaving 18 bases between them. The CDR3 contains 12 residues. The CDR3 DNA sequence: TGTGCCAGCAGGCCGCCACAGGGCCTCCCCACCTTC. Amino acids: CASRPPQGLPTF.

V usage is TRBV2 and J usage is TRBJ1-4; D remains unclear. Trimming took 6 bases from V and 3 from J, leaving 14 bases between them. CDR1 is SNHLY and CDR2 is FYNNEI in the germline V gene. The CDR3 has 15 residues. CDR3 in DNA: TGTGCCAGCAGACGAACCGACTCGGCTAATGAAAAACTGTTTTTT. It encodes CASRRTDSANEKLFF. Drawing the rest from reference TRBV2 and TRBJ1-4, the complete variable domain is EPEVTQTPSHQVTQMGQEVILRCVPISNHLYFYWYRQILGQKVEFLVSFYNNEISEKSEIFDDQFSVERPDGSNFTLKIRSTKLEDSAMYFCASRRTDSANEKLFFGSGTQLSVL.

This chain joins TRBV27 and TRBJ2-2, with a tentative D call TRBD2 (6 bases). V shed 7 bases and J shed 1 base, with 13 bases lying between them. Per the germline V gene, CDR1 is MNHEY and CDR2 is SMNVEV (reference sequence). The CDR3 is made up of 15 amino acids. The CDR3, as DNA: TGTGCCAGCACTCTAGGGAGGTGGAACACCGGGGAGCTGTTTTTT. It is translated as CASTLGRWNTGELFF.

The J gene is TRBJ1-2, the V gene TRBV5-5; 8 nucleotides match TRBD1. V lost 0 bases, J lost 4 bases, and 5 bases stayed unmatched. In germline, CDR1 is SGHKS, CDR2 YYEKEE (reference sequence). This CDR3 has 15 residues. The CDR3 nucleotides read TGTGCCAGCAGCTTGGGGACAGGGAGCCTCTATGGCTACACCTTC. Its translation is CASSLGTGSLYGYTF.

This clone was counted once. This chain links TRBV6-5 with TRBJ1-1, with D tentatively TRBD1 (6 bases). The CDR3 is 13 residues long. The V and J ends lost 0 bases and 5 bases respectively, with 7 bases between them. Germline loops: CDR1 MNHEY, CDR2 SVGAGI. The CDR3 loop reads CASSYSRGTEAFF. The CDR3 DNA sequence: TGTGCCAGCAGTTACTCGAGGGGGACTGAAGCTTTCTTT.

The rearrangement uses TRBV7-2 and TRBJ1-1, with D possibly being TRBD1 (6 bases). The CDR3 covers 15 residues. Per germline, CDR1 SGHTA and CDR2 FQGNSA. V lost 1 base and J 1 base, leaving 10 bases between the germline ends. The CDR3 sequence is CASSLEGGRNTEAFF. For the CDR3, the DNA is TGTGCCAGCAGCTTAGAGGGGGGGAGGAACACTGAAGCTTTCTTT.

The chain couples TRBV30 to TRBJ2-1, with 8 bases that match TRBD2. Germline trimming cut 1 base from V and 3 bases from J; bases unmatched to any gene: 8. Germline V gene data show CDR1 as GTSNPN and CDR2 as SVGIG (reference sequence). CDR3 length: 16 residues. CDR3 DNA sequence: TGTGCCTGGAGTGAGGGTAGCGGGAACGGCTACAATGAGCAGTTCTTC. It translates to CAWSEGSGNGYNEQFF. Full variable domain (remainder filled in from reference TRBV30 and TRBJ2-1): SQTIHQWPATLVQPVGSPLSLECTVEGTSNPNLYWYRQAAGRGLQLLFYSVGIGQISSEVPQNLSASRPQDRQFILSSKKLLLSDSGFYLCAWSEGSGNGYNEQFFGPGTRLTVL.

The CDR3 protein is CASSERGDQPQHF. DNA of the CDR3: TGTGCCAGCAGTGAACGGGGGGATCAGCCCCAGCATTTT. This chain links TRBV6-1 with TRBJ1-5; a possible D gene is TRBD1 (5 bases). This CDR3 region has 13 residues. Germline values: CDR1 MNHNS, CDR2 SASEGT. The V end was cut by 2 bases, the J end by 5 bases, with 7 bases between.

This rearrangement joins TRBV28 to TRBJ2-1; maybe TRBD1 (6 bases). Germline-derived CDR1 and CDR2 are MDHEN and SYDVKM. The CDR3 runs to 14 residues. V lost 5 bases and J lost 10, with 18 bases in between. The CDR3 protein is CASSPWGPAEEQFF. The CDR3 nucleotides read TGTGCCAGCAGTCCTTGGGGGCCAGCAGAGGAGCAGTTCTTC.

The chain links TRBV9 to TRBJ2-5, with D perhaps matching TRBD2 (6 bases). The V gene lost 0 bases and the J gene lost 5 bases, with 14 bases spanning the gap. The CDR3 consists of 15 residues. Germline V lookup: CDR1 SGDLS, CDR2 YYNGEE. The CDR3 DNA is TGTGCCAGCAGCGTAGCTACGGGAGCGTGGGAGACCCAGTACTTC. Translating gives CASSVATGAWETQYF.

This chain joins TRBV28 and TRBJ2-7; 7 bases match TRBD2. Per germline, CDR1 MDHEN and CDR2 SYDVKM. This CDR3 spans 14 amino acids. The junction had 6 bases not matched to a gene; V was cut back by 2 bases and J by 5 bases. CDR3 in DNA: TGTGCCAGCAGTTTAGGCGGGAGAGAACACGAGCAGTACTTC. Translated: CASSLGGREHEQYF.

The chain has TRBV6-5 and TRBJ2-5; tentatively, D is TRBD2 (5 bases). The CDR3 length is 14 residues. CDR1 is MNHEY and CDR2 is SVGAGI in the germline V gene. V was shortened by 4 bases and J by 5 bases, with 14 bases between the two germline ends. The CDR3, as DNA: TGTGCCAGCAGTTCCTCTCTAGCCTGGGAGACCCAGTACTTC. Its protein is CASSSSLAWETQYF.